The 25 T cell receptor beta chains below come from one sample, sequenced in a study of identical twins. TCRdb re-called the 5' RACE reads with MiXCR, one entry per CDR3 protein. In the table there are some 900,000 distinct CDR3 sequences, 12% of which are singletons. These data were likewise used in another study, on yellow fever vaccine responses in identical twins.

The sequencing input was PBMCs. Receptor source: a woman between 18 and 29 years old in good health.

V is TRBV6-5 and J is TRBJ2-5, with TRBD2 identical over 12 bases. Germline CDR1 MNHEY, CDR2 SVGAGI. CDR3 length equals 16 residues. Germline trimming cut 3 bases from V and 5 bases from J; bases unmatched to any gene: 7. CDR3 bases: TGTGCCAGCAGTTATTCTAGCGGGAGGGCCGATGAGACCCAGTACTTC. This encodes CASSYSSGRADETQYF.

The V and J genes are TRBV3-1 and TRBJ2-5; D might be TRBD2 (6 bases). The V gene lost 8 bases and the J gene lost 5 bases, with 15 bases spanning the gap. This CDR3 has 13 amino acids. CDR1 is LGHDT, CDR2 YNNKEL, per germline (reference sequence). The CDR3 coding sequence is TGTGCCAGCCGAATGGGGGGAAGCGAGACCCAGTACTTC. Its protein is CASRMGGSETQYF.

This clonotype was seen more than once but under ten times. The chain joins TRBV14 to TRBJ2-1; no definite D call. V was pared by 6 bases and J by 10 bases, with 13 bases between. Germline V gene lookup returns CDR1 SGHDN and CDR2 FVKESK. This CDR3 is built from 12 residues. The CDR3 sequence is CASSPKGLEQFF. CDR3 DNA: TGTGCCAGCAGTCCCAAGGGTTTAGAGCAGTTCTTC. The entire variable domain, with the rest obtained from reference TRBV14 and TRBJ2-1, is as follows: EAGVTQFPSHSVIEKGQTVTLRCDPISGHDNLYWYRRVMGKEIKFLLHFVKESKQDESGMPNNRFLAERTGGTYSTLKVQPAELEDSGVYFCASSPKGLEQFFGPGTRLTVL.

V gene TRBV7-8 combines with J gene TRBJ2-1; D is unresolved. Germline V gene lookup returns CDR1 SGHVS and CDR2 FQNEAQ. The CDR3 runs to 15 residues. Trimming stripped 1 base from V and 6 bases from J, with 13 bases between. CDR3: CASSLGGGNRNEQFF. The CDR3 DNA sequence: TGTGCCAGCAGCTTAGGTGGTGGGAACCGCAATGAGCAGTTCTTC.

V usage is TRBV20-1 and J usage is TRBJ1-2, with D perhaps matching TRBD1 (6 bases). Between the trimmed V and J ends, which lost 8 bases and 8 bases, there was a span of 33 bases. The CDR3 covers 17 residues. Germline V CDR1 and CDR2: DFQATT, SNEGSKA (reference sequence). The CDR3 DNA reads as TGCAGTACCCACGGCCGGCCGGGGGCCGCTCTTATAAACGGCTACACCTTC. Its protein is CSTHGRPGAALINGYTF.

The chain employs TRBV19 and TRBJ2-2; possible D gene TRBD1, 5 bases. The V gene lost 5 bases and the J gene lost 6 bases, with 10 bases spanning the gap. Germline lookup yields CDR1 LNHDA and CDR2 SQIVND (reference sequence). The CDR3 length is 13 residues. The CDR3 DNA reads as TGTGCCAGTAGTGTTTCGACAGCCGGGGAGCTGTTTTTT. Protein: CASSVSTAGELFF.

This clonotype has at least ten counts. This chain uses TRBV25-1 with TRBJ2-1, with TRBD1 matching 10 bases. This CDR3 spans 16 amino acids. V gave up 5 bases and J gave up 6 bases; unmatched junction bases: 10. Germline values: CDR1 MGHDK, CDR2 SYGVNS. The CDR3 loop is CASSKPGTGVRNEQFF. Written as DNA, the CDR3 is TGTGCCAGCAGTAAACCCGGGACAGGGGTTCGCAATGAGCAGTTCTTC.

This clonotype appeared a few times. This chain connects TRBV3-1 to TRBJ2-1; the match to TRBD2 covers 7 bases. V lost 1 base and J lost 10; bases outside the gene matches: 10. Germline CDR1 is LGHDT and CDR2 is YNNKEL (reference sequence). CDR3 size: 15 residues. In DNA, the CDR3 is TGTGCCAGCAGCCAAGGACTAGCCGGAGTTTGGGAGCAGTTCTTC. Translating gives CASSQGLAGVWEQFF.

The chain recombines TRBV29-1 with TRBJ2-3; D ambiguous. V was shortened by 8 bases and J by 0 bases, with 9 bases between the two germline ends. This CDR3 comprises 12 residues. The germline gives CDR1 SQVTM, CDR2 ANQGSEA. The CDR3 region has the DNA TGCAGCTCCTCTCATAGCACAGATACGCAGTATTTT. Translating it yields CSSSHSTDTQYF.

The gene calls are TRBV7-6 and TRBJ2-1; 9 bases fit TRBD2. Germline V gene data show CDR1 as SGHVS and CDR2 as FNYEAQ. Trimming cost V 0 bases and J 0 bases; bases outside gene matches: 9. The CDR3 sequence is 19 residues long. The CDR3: CASSLALAGGKSSYNEQFF. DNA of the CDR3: TGTGCCAGCAGCTTAGCGCTGGCGGGAGGGAAGAGCTCCTACAATGAGCAGTTCTTC.

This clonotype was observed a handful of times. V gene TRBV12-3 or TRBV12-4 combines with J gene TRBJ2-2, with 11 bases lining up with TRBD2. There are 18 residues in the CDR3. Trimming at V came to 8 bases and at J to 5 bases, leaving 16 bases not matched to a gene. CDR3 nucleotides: TGTGCCAGCTCAGGTGACAGACTAGCGGGATCCTGGACCGGGGAGCTGTTTTTT. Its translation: CASSGDRLAGSWTGELFF.

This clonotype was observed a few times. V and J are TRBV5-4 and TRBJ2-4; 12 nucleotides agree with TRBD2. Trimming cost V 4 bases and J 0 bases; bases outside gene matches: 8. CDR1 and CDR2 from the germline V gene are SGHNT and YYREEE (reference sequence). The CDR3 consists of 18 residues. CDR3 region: CASSKGLAGNLAKNIQYF. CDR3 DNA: TGTGCCAGCAGCAAGGGACTAGCGGGTAACCTAGCCAAAAACATTCAGTACTTC.

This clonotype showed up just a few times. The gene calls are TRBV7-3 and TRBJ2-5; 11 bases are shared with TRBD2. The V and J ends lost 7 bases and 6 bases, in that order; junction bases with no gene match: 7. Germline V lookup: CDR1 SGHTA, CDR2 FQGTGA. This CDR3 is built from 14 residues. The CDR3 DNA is TGTGCCAGCAAGACTAGCGGGATAAGTCAGACCCAGTACTTC. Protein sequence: CASKTSGISQTQYF.

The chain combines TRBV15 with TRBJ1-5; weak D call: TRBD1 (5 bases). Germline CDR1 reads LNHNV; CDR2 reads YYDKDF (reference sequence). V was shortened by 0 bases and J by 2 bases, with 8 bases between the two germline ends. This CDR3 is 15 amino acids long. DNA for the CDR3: TGTGCCACCAGCAGAGACGGGGGAGGCAATCAGCCCCAGCATTTT. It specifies CATSRDGGGNQPQHF.

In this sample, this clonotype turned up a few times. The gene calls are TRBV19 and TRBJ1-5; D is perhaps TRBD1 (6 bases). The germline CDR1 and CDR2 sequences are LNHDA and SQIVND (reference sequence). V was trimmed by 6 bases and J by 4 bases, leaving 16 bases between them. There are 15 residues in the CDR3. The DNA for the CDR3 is TGTGCCAGTAGCGGAGGGGGGCGTGGGAATCAGCCCCAGCATTTT. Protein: CASSGGGRGNQPQHF. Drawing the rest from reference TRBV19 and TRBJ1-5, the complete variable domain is DGGITQSPKYLFRKEGQNVTLSCEQNLNHDAMYWYRQDPGQGLRLIYYSQIVNDFQKGDIAEGYSVSREKKESFPLTVTSAQKNPTAFYLCASSGGGRGNQPQHFGDGTRLSIL.

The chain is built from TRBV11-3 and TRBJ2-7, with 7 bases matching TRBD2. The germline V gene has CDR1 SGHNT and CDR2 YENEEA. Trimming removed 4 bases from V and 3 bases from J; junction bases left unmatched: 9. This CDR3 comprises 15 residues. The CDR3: CASSSQPAGDYEQYF. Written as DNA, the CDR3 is TGTGCCAGCAGCTCCCAACCGGCGGGAGACTACGAGCAGTACTTC.

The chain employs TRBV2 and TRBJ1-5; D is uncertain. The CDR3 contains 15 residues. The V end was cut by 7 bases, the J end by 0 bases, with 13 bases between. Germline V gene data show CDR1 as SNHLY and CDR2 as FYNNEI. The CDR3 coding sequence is TGTGCCAGCACCGCCGGGGTCTCTAGCAATCAGCCCCAGCATTTT. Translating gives CASTAGVSSNQPQHF.

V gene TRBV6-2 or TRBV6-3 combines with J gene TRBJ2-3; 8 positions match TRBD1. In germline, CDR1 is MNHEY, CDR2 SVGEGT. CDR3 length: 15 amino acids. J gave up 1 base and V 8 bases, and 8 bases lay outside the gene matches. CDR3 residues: CASRPTGVRTDTQYF. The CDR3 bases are TGTGCCAGCCGCCCGACAGGGGTACGCACAGATACGCAGTATTTT.

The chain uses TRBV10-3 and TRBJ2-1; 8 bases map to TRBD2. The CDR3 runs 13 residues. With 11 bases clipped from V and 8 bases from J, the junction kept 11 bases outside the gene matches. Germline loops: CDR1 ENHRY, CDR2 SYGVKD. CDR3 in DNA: TGTGCCCTTAGCGGGACCCGCGGTGATGAGCAGTTCTTC. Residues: CALSGTRGDEQFF.

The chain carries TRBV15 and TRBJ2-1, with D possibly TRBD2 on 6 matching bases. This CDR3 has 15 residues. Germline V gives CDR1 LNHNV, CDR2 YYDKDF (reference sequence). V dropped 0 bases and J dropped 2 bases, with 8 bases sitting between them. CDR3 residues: CATSREGTPYNEQFF. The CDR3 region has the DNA TGTGCCACCAGCAGAGAAGGGACTCCCTACAATGAGCAGTTCTTC.

CDR3 bases: TGCGCCAGCAGCATGAGACAGGGGGCCTCCTACGAGCAGTACTTC. Translated: CASSMRQGASYEQYF. The gene calls are TRBV4-1 and TRBJ2-7; 10 positions agree with TRBD1. The CDR3 loop spans 15 amino acids. The trim removed 5 bases at V and 0 bases at J, leaving 4 bases unmatched. CDR1 and CDR2 from the germline V gene are MGHRA and YSYEKL.

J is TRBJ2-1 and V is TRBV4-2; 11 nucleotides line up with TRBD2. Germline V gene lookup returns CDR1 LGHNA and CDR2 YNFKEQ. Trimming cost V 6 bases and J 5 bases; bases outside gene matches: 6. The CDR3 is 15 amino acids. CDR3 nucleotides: TGTGCCAGCAGTACGACTAGCGGGACAAACAATGAGCAGTTCTTC. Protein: CASSTTSGTNNEQFF.

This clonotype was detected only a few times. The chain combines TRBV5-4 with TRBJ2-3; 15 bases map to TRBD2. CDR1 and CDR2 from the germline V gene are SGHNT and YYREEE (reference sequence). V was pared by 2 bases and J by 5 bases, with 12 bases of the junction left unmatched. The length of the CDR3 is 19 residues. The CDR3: CASSLTGTSGRIFGDTQYF. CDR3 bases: TGTGCCAGCAGCTTAACCGGGACTAGCGGGAGGATCTTTGGAGATACGCAGTATTTT.

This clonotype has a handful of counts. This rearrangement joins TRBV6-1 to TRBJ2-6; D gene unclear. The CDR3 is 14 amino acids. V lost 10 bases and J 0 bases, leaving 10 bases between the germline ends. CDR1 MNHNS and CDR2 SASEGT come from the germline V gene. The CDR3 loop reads CAIKHDSGANVLTF. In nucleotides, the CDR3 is TGTGCCATCAAACACGACTCTGGGGCCAACGTCCTGACTTTC.

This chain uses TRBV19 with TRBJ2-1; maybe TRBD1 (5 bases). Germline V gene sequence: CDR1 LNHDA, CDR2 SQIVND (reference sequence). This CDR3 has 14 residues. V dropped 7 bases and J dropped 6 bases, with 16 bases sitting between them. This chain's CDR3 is CASTMVGATNEQFF. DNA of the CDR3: TGTGCCAGTACCATGGTAGGGGCTACCAATGAGCAGTTCTTC.